This T cell receptor beta chain was obtained from a study of Graves' ophthalmopathy and Graves' hyperthyroidism. Amplification of the TCR beta CDR3 regions used RNA transcripts (as template). First-round RT-PCR used HTBI primers; second-round multiplex PCR followed. One entry per CDR3 protein results from TCRdb running MiXCR on the multiplex PCR reads. The table has about 400,000 distinct CDR3 sequences, over 15% seen once. This clonotype was seen at least ten times. This CDR3 region has 16 residues. V was clipped by 0 bases and J by 0 bases, with 12 bases between them. Germline V lookup: CDR1 DFQATT, CDR2 SNEGSKA (reference sequence).

Specimen: peripheral blood. J is TRBJ1-3 and V is TRBV20-1; maybe TRBD1 (6 bases). The sequence was obtained from a woman between 18 and 29 years old with stable Graves' hyperthyroidism. CDR3 sequence: CSARDRDTNSGNTIYF. CDR3 nucleotide sequence: TGCAGTGCTAGAGATCGGGACACTAACTCTGGAAACACCATATATTTT.